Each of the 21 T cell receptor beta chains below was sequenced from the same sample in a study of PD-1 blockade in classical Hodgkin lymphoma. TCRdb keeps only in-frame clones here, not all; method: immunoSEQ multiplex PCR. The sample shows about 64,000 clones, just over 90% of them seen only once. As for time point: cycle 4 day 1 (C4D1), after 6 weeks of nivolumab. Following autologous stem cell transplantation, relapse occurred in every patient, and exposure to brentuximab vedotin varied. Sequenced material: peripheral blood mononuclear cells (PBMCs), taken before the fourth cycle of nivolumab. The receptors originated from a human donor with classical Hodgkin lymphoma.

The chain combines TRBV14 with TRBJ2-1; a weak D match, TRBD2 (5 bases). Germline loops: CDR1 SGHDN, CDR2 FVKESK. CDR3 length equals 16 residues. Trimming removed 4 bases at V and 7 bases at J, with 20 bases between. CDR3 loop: CASSPRRLPPGNEQFF. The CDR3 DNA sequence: TGTGCCAGCAGCCCCAGGAGGTTGCCGCCCGGGAATGAGCAGTTCTTC.

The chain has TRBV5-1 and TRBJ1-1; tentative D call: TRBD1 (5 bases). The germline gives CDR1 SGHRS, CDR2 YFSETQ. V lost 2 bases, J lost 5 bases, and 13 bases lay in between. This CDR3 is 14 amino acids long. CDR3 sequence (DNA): TGCGCCAGCAGCTTCACGACCGGGGGGACTGAAGCTTTCTTT. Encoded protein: CASSFTTGGTEAFF.

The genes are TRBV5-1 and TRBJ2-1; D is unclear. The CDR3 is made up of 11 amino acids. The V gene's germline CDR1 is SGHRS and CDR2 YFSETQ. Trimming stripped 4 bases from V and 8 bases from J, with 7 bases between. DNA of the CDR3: TGCGCCAGCAGCGATGGGGATGAGCAGTTCTTC. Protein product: CASSDGDEQFF.

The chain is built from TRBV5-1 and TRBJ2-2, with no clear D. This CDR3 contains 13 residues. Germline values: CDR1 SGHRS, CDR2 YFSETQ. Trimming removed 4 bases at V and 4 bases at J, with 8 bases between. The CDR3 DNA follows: TGCGCCAGCAGCCGGGCAGGCACCGGGGAGCTGTTTTTT. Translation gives CASSRAGTGELFF.

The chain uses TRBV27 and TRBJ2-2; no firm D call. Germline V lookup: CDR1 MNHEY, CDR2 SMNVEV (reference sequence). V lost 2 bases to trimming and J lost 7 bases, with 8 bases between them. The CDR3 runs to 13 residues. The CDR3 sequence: CASSLGGIGELFF. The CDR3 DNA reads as TGTGCCAGCAGTTTAGGCGGTATCGGGGAGCTGTTTTTT.

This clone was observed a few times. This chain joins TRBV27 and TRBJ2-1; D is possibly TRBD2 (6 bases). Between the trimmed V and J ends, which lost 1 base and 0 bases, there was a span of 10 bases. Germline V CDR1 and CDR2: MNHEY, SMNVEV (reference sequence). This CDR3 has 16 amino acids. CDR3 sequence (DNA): TGTGCCAGCAGTTTATTGGCGGGAAGCTCCTACAATGAGCAGTTCTTC. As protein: CASSLLAGSSYNEQFF.

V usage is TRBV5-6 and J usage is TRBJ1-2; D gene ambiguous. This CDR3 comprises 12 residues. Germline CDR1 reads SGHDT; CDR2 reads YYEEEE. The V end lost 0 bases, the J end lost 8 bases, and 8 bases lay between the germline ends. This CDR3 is CASSLGRLGYTF. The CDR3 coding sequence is TGTGCCAGCAGCTTGGGGCGGCTGGGCTACACCTTC.

Written as DNA, the CDR3 is TGTGCCAGCAGCGCTCGGGATTCCGGGGAGCTGTTTTTT. It codes for CASSARDSGELFF. The genes are TRBV6-6 and TRBJ2-2; maybe TRBD2 (5 bases). The CDR3 sequence is 13 residues long. Trimming removed 6 bases from V and 6 bases from J, with 11 bases in between. The V gene's germline CDR1 is MNHNY and CDR2 SVGAGI (reference sequence).

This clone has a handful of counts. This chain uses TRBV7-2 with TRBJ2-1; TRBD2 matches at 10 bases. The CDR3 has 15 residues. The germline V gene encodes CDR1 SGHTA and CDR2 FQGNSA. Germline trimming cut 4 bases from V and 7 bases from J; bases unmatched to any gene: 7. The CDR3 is CASSSLAGVGNEQFF. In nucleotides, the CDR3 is TGTGCCAGCAGCTCCCTAGCGGGAGTGGGGAATGAGCAGTTCTTC. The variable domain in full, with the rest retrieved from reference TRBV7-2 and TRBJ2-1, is GAGVSQSPSNKVTEKGKDVELRCDPISGHTALYWYRQSLGQGLEFLIYFQGNSAPDKSGLPSDRFSAERTGGSVSTLTIQRTQQEDSAVYLCASSSLAGVGNEQFFGPGTRLTVL.

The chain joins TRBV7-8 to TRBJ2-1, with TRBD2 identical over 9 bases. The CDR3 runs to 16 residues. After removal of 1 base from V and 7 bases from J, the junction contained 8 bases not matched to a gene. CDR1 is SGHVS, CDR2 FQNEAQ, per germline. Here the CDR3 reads CASSLEFSGRSNEQFF. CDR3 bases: TGTGCCAGCAGCTTAGAGTTCAGCGGGAGGAGTAATGAGCAGTTCTTC.

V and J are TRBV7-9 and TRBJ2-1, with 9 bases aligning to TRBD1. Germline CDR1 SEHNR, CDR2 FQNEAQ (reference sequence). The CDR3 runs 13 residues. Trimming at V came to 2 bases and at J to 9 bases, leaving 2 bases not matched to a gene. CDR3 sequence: CASSLTDRGEQFF. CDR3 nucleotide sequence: TGTGCCAGCAGCTTAACGGACAGGGGTGAGCAGTTCTTC.

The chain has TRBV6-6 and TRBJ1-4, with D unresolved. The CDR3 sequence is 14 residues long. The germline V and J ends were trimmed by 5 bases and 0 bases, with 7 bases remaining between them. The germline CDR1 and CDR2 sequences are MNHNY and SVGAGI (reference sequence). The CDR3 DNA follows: TGTGCCAGCAGTGAGTTGGCAACTAATGAAAAACTGTTTTTT. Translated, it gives CASSELATNEKLFF.

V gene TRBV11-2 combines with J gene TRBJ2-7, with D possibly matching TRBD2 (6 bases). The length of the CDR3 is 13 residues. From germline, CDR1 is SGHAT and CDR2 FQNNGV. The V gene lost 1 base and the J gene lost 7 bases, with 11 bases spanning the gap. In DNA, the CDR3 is TGTGCCAGCAGCTTAGGCCCCGGGGGAGAGCAGTACTTC. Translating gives CASSLGPGGEQYF.

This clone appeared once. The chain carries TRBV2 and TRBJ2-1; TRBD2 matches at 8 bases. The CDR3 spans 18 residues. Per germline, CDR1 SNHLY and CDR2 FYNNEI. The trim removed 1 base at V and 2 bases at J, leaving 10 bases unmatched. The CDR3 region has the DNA TGTGCCAGCAGTGAAGAGGGGTCCGGGGGGGTCCCCTACAATGAGCAGTTCTTC. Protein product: CASSEEGSGGVPYNEQFF.

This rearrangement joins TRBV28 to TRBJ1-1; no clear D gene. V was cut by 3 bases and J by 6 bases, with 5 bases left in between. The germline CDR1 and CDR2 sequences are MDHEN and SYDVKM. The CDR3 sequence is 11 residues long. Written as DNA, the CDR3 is TGTGCCAGCAGTTTGAGGGCTGAAGCTTTCTTT. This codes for CASSLRAEAFF. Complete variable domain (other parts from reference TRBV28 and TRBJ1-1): DVKVTQSSRYLVKRTGEKVFLECVQDMDHENMFWYRQDPGLGLRLIYFSYDVKMKEKGDIPEGYSVSREKKERFSLILESASTNQTSMYLCASSLRAEAFFGQGTRLTVV.

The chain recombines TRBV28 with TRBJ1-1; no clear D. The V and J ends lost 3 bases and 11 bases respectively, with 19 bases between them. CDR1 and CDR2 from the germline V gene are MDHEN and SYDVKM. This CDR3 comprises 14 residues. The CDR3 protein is CASSFTQKGGVAFF. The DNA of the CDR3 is TGTGCCAGCAGTTTCACCCAAAAAGGCGGAGTGGCTTTCTTT. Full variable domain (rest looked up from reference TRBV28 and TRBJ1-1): DVKVTQSSRYLVKRTGEKVFLECVQDMDHENMFWYRQDPGLGLRLIYFSYDVKMKEKGDIPEGYSVSREKKERFSLILESASTNQTSMYLCASSFTQKGGVAFFGQGTRLTVV.

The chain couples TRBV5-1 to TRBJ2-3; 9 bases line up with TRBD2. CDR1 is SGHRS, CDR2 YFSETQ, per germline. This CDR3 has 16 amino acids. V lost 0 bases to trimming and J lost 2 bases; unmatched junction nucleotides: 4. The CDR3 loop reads CASSLVSGGSTDTQYF. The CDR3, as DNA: TGCGCCAGCAGCTTGGTTAGCGGGGGATCCACAGATACGCAGTATTTT. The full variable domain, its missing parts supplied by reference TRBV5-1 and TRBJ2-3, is KAGVTQTPRYLIKTRGQQVTLSCSPISGHRSVSWYQQTPGQGLQFLFEYFSETQRNKGNFPGRFSGRQFSNSRSEMNVSTLELGDSALYLCASSLVSGGSTDTQYFGPGTRLTVL.

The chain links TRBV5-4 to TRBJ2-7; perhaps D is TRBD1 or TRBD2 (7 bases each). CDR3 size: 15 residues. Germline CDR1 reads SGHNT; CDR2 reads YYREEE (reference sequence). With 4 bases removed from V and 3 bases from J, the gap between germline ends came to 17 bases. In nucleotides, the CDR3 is TGTGCCAGCAGCGACGGGGGAGGGGGCCTCTACGAGCAGTACTTC. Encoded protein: CASSDGGGGLYEQYF.

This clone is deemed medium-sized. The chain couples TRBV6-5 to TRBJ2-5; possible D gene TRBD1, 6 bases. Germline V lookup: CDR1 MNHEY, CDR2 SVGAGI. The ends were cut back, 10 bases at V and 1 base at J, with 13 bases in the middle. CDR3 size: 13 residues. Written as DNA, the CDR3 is TGTGCCACCTGGGACATTTCCCAAGAGACCCAGTACTTC. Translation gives CATWDISQETQYF.

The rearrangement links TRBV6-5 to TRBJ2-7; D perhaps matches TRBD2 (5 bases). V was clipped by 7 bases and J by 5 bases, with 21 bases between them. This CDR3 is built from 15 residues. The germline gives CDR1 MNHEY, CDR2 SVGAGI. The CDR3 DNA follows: TGTGCCAGCATGAAAGTGGCGGGCGGGTATGACGAGCAGTACTTC. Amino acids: CASMKVAGGYDEQYF.

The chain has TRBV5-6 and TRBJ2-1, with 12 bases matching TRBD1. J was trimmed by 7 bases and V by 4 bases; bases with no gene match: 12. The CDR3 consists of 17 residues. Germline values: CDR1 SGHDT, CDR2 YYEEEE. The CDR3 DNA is TGTGCCAGCAGCCGTATCGCCGGGACAGGGGGCTTAAATGAGCAGTTCTTC. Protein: CASSRIAGTGGLNEQFF.